This T cell receptor (beta chain) originates from a study of blood T cells in healthy people across ages. Findings and caveats of the study: Shifts in expanded clonotypes may have been confounded by donor CMV status, which was unknown.

Donors were healthy Caucasian individuals from Russia aged roughly 6 to 95. Then a second PCR, running roughly 7 to 11 cycles, was carried out with a sample-barcoded 5' primer and a J-beta primer mix. TCRdb reanalysed the 5' RACE reads using MiXCR and keeps one entry per CDR3 protein. Of some 700,000 distinct CDR3 sequences listed, about 20% are singletons. With respect to this clonotype: Its cognate antigen is unknown.

Germline CDR1 MNHEY, CDR2 SVGEGT. Trimming left V 4 bases short and J 3 bases short, with 6 bases between. The CDR3 spans 12 residues. V gene TRBV6-2 or TRBV6-3 combines with J gene TRBJ2-5; D remains ambiguous. Input material: blood. This clonotype was sampled from a man between 65 and 80 years old in good health. The CDR3 DNA reads TGTGCCAGCAGTTCCGATAAAGAGACCCAGTACTTC. Its translation: CASSSDKETQYF.